Shown below are 19 T cell receptor beta chains from a single sample sequenced in a study of cytomegalovirus exposure and HLA in healthy donors. Amplification used 60 Vbeta primers and 13 Jbeta primers. Sequencing used immunoSEQ multiplex PCR; TCRdb keeps in-frame clones, though not all of them. This table has about 150,000 clones, 80% to 90% appearing once. Sequencing was done on a sample of PBMCs. The receptor source for this set is a male donor in good health and CMV-seronegative.

V is TRBV25-1 and J is TRBJ2-1; the D gene is possibly TRBD2 (6 bases). CDR1 and CDR2 (germline): MGHDK, SYGVNS. The CDR3 runs 14 residues. V lost 8 bases to trimming and J lost 2 bases, with 13 bases between them. The CDR3 DNA is TGTGCCAGCCTCGGGCGGGGCCCCTACAATGAGCAGTTCTTC. It specifies CASLGRGPYNEQFF.

The chain combines TRBV6-5 with TRBJ2-7, with 9 bases lining up with TRBD1. Germline V gene lookup returns CDR1 MNHEY and CDR2 SVGAGI. The CDR3 runs 13 residues. J was trimmed by 4 bases and V by 8 bases; bases with no gene match: 6. This chain's CDR3 is CASRGTGFYEQYF. For the CDR3, the DNA is TGTGCCAGCCGGGGGACAGGGTTTTACGAGCAGTACTTC.

The genes are TRBV11-2 and TRBJ2-5; D not certain. Gene TRBJ2-7 matches the end of the DNA better, so the J call may be wrong. This CDR3 has 14 amino acids. Looked up from germline, CDR1 is SGHAT and CDR2 is FQNNGV. The chain's CDR3 is CASSLDPSSYEQYF. In DNA, the CDR3 is TGTGCCAGCAGCTTAGACCCTAGCTCCTACGAGCAGTACTTC.

This chain uses TRBV10-3 with TRBJ1-6; TRBD1 is a possible D gene (5 bases). CDR1 is ENHRY, CDR2 SYGVKD, per germline. CDR3 size: 16 residues. With 3 bases removed from V and 3 bases from J, the gap between germline ends came to 12 bases. The CDR3 spells CAISEQATLYNSPLHF. DNA for the CDR3: TGTGCCATCAGTGAACAGGCTACCCTCTATAATTCACCCCTCCACTTT.

This clone was observed a few times. This chain links TRBV19 with TRBJ1-1, with 8 bases identical to TRBD1. Germline V gives CDR1 LNHDA, CDR2 SQIVND (reference sequence). Trimming removed 6 bases from V and 3 bases from J; junction bases left unmatched: 3. This CDR3 spans 13 amino acids. CDR3: CASSRDRYTEAFF. In DNA, the CDR3 is TGTGCCAGTAGCCGGGACAGGTACACTGAAGCTTTCTTT.

This clone was detected only a few times. The rearrangement uses TRBV6-6 and TRBJ2-3, with D tentatively TRBD1 (6 bases). Trimming pared 5 bases from V and 1 base from J, leaving 10 bases between. The CDR3 length is 14 residues. Germline CDR1 reads MNHNY; CDR2 reads SVGAGI (reference sequence). The CDR3 region has the DNA TGTGCCAGCAGTAGCACAGGGCGCACAGATACGCAGTATTTT. Protein: CASSSTGRTDTQYF.

V and J are TRBV9 and TRBJ1-1; maybe TRBD1 (5 bases). The CDR3 contains 15 residues. Germline loops: CDR1 SGDLS, CDR2 YYNGEE. Trimming shortened V by 6 bases and J by 1 base, and 16 bases separated the two germline ends. The chain's CDR3 is CASTEGGGANTEAFF. The CDR3 DNA follows: TGTGCCAGCACCGAAGGTGGTGGGGCGAACACTGAAGCTTTCTTT. The whole variable domain, remainder taken from reference TRBV9 and TRBJ1-1, is DSGVTQTPKHLITATGQRVTLRCSPRSGDLSVYWYQQSLDQGLQFLIQYYNGEERAKGNILERFSAQQFPDLHSELNLSSLELGDSALYFCASTEGGGANTEAFFGQGTRLTVV.

This clone was observed a single time. The chain links TRBV9 to TRBJ2-7; D is perhaps TRBD2 (6 bases). This CDR3 has 14 amino acids. CDR1 SGDLS and CDR2 YYNGEE come from the germline V gene. V was shortened by 1 base and J by 5 bases, with 13 bases between the two germline ends. The CDR3 region is CASSVKVGGHEQYF. The CDR3 DNA reads as TGTGCCAGCAGCGTAAAAGTGGGAGGCCACGAGCAGTACTTC.

V gene TRBV18 combines with J gene TRBJ2-2; a possible D gene is TRBD1 (6 bases). V lost 2 bases and J 5 bases, leaving 12 bases between the germline ends. Germline CDR1 is KGHSH and CDR2 is LQKENI. The CDR3 has 15 residues. This CDR3 reads CASSPAQGKTGELFF. The CDR3 DNA reads as TGTGCCAGCTCACCAGCACAGGGTAAAACCGGGGAGCTGTTTTTT.

The CDR3 region is CASSLDRAGTNSYEQYF. The CDR3 DNA follows: TGTGCCAGCAGCTTAGATCGAGCGGGAACTAACTCCTACGAGCAGTACTTC. The chain uses TRBV7-9 and TRBJ2-7; 7 bases map to TRBD2. The germline V gene has CDR1 SEHNR and CDR2 FQNEAQ (reference sequence). The CDR3 sequence is 17 residues long. V trimming: 1 base; J trimming: 0 bases; junction bases outside the gene matches: 9.

This clone has just a few counts. The rearrangement links TRBV6-6 to TRBJ2-3; the D gene is possibly TRBD1 (5 bases). The CDR3 has 14 amino acids. The germline V gene has CDR1 MNHNY and CDR2 SVGAGI (reference sequence). Trimming removed 6 bases at V and 2 bases at J, with 12 bases between. CDR3 loop: CASSPETDTDTQYF. The CDR3 coding sequence is TGTGCCAGCAGCCCCGAGACAGACACAGATACGCAGTATTTT.

The chain employs TRBV4-1 and TRBJ2-4, with 16 bases identical to TRBD2. This CDR3 spans 18 amino acids. V shed 4 bases and J 8 bases; nucleotides not matched to a gene: 11. Germline CDR1 and CDR2: MGHRA and YSYEKL. Here the CDR3 reads CASSLNTGTSGREHIQYF. CDR3 nucleotides: TGCGCCAGCAGCCTAAATACCGGGACTAGCGGGAGGGAGCACATTCAGTACTTC.

Note on this clone: Compared with germline, one end of the junction differs, possibly owing to a read error. The chain uses TRBV7-7 and TRBJ2-2; 10 bases map to TRBD1. From germline, CDR1 is SSHAT and CDR2 FNYEAQ (reference sequence). The CDR3 totals 14 residues. CDR3 amino acids: CASSRTGGTGELFF. As DNA, the CDR3 is TGTGCTAGCAGCCGGACAGGGGGTACCGGGGAGCTGTTTTTT.

The chain has TRBV7-3 and TRBJ2-1; D is perhaps TRBD1 (6 bases). The V end lost 4 bases, the J end lost 0 bases, and 10 bases lay between the germline ends. CDR1 and CDR2 from the germline V gene are SGHTA and FQGTGA. The CDR3 is 15 amino acids. CDR3 protein: CASSSRDNSYNEQFF. CDR3 in DNA: TGTGCCAGCAGCTCCCGGGACAACTCCTACAATGAGCAGTTCTTC.

There are a few counts of this clone. The chain combines TRBV6-5 with TRBJ1-5; D might be TRBD1 (5 bases). Trimming left V 8 bases short and J 1 base short, with 12 bases between. The CDR3 sequence is 14 residues long. The germline V gene has CDR1 MNHEY and CDR2 SVGAGI. CDR3 region: CASGRGISNQPQHF. For the CDR3, the DNA is TGTGCCAGCGGACGGGGGATAAGCAATCAGCCCCAGCATTTT.

The V and J genes are TRBV7-6 and TRBJ1-3; no firm D call. The germline CDR1 and CDR2 sequences are SGHVS and FNYEAQ. V was cut by 2 bases and J by 0 bases, with 11 bases left in between. CDR3 length equals 16 residues. This CDR3 is CASSLRAGSSGNTIYF. CDR3 bases: TGTGCCAGCAGCTTACGCGCGGGGAGCTCTGGAAACACCATATATTTT.

The J gene is TRBJ2-1, the V gene TRBV11-1, with D perhaps matching TRBD2 (6 bases). The CDR3 has 12 amino acids. Between the trimmed V and J ends, which lost 5 bases and 8 bases, there was a span of 10 bases. CDR1 SGHAT and CDR2 FQDESV come from the germline V gene (reference sequence). This CDR3 is CASSAGFHEQFF. The CDR3 nucleotides are TGTGCCAGCAGCGCGGGGTTCCATGAGCAGTTCTTC. The whole variable domain, remainder taken from reference TRBV11-1 and TRBJ2-1, is EAEVAQSPRYKITEKSQAVAFWCDPISGHATLYWYRQILGQGPELLVQFQDESVVDDSQLPKDRFSAERLKGVDSTLKIQPAELGDSAMYLCASSAGFHEQFFGPGTRLTVL.

This rearrangement joins TRBV27 to TRBJ1-2; D remains ambiguous. The CDR3 sequence is 15 residues long. Trimming took 5 bases from V and 6 from J, leaving 19 bases between them. The germline CDR1 and CDR2 sequences are MNHEY and SMNVEV (reference sequence). The CDR3 loop reads CASSRQVGTPHGYTF. The CDR3 nucleotides read TGTGCCAGCAGTCGGCAGGTAGGAACCCCACATGGCTACACCTTC.

This rearrangement joins TRBV6-5 to TRBJ1-1, with 9 bases fitting TRBD1. Germline values: CDR1 MNHEY, CDR2 SVGAGI. With V trimmed by 5 bases and J by 7 bases, 2 bases remained unmatched. CDR3 length: 12 amino acids. The CDR3 DNA reads as TGTGCCAGCAGTAGACAGGGGGGTGAAGCTTTCTTT. Amino acids: CASSRQGGEAFF.